Below, one TCR beta chain is given with its context. The Seattle patients, enrolled during active infection, were followed longitudinally. This sample was included in a study of blood T cell repertoires in COVID-19. Across the study: COVID-19 samples collected from the United States, Italy and Spain covered acute and convalescent phases. PBMCs, B-cell-depleted T cells, or T cells were the source of the cDNA or gDNA that made up the material.

As handled by the study authors: The assay estimated nucleated cells by amplifying reference gene primers. Repertoires were generated with immunoSEQ multiplex PCR, while TCRdb's copy carries only in-frame clones and drops some. The V and J calls and clone size come from that table; D and trimming were worked out from the DNA. This sample has 110,000 or so clones, with around 85% found just once. Sequenced input: peripheral blood. The sequence was collected from a woman aged 60-75 years with COVID-19, enrolled during active disease.

The CDR3 DNA reads as TGTACAAGTGGGGGGGCGCGATTGATGAACACTGAAGCTTTCTTT. This translates into CTSGGARLMNTEAFF. V usage is TRBV7-7 and J usage is TRBJ1-1, with D possibly being TRBD1 (6 bases). CDR1 SSHAT and CDR2 FNYEAQ come from the germline V gene (reference sequence). The CDR3 totals 15 residues.